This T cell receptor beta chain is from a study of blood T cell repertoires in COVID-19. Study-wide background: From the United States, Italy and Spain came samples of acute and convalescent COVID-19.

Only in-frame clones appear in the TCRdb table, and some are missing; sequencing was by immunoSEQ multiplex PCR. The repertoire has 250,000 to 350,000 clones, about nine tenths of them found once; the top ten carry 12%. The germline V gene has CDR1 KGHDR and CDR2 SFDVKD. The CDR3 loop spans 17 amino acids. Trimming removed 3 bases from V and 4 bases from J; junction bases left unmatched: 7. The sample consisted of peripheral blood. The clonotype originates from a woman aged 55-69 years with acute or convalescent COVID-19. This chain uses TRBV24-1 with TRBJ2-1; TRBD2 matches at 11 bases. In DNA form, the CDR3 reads TGTGCCACCAGTGATCCTCAGGTAGCGGGAGGGTACAATGAGCAGTTCTTC. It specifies CATSDPQVAGGYNEQFF.